The subject of this entry is one T cell receptor (beta chain). TCRdb recomputed calls from the RT-PCR reads with MiXCR, one row per CDR3 protein. The table lists hundreds of thousands of distinct CDR3 sequences, around 14% of them singletons, with 3.6% in the top ten. The sample comprised memory CD4+ T cells from blood. The source of this sequence is a female donor in good health, serving as a healthy control.

CDR3 in amino acids: CASSAGQAETRPQHF. The CDR3 DNA reads as TGTGCCAGCAGTGCCGGACAGGCCGAAACTCGGCCCCAGCATTTT. This chain connects TRBV6-2 or TRBV6-3 to TRBJ1-5; 7 nucleotides line up with TRBD1. Germline loops: CDR1 MNHEY, CDR2 SVGEGT. Trimming took 5 bases from V and 9 from J; bases not matched to a gene: 13. The CDR3 spans 15 residues.